One and the same sample provided the 7 T cell receptor beta chains below, sequenced in a study of cytotoxic CD8 clonotypes in ibrutinib-treated CLL. Assay used: immunoSEQ multiplex PCR; TCRdb lists only in-frame clones, some missing. The repertoire holds 200,000 or so clones, with roughly 65% as singletons. The starting material was PBMCs, obtained after 12 months of ibrutinib treatment. The receptors derive from a human donor with chronic lymphocytic leukemia.

The gene calls are TRBV29-1 and TRBJ2-7, with a weak D call TRBD1 (6 bases). Germline CDR1 SQVTM, CDR2 ANQGSEA. The CDR3 is 12 residues long. Trimming stripped 2 bases from V and 5 bases from J, with 10 bases between. CDR3 protein: CSVERDNHEQYF. The CDR3 DNA follows: TGCAGCGTTGAACGGGACAACCACGAGCAGTACTTC.

V is TRBV11-2 and J is TRBJ2-7; 9 bases align to TRBD1. From germline, CDR1 is SGHAT and CDR2 FQNNGV. This CDR3 is 16 amino acids long. Trimming at V came to 0 bases and at J to 1 base, leaving 4 bases not matched to a gene. CDR3 coding DNA: TGTGCCAGCAGCTTAGATCCCGGGACAGGGTCCTACGAGCAGTACTTC. Translated, it gives CASSLDPGTGSYEQYF.

The chain couples TRBV27 to TRBJ1-2; D gene ambiguous. Germline-derived CDR1 and CDR2 are MNHEY and SMNVEV (reference sequence). The V end was cut by 4 bases, the J end by 8 bases, with 11 bases between. The CDR3 consists of 12 residues. CDR3: CASSSRSWGYTF. The DNA of the CDR3 is TGTGCCAGCAGTTCCAGGTCGTGGGGCTACACCTTC.

This chain links TRBV9 with TRBJ1-2; a weak D match, TRBD1 (5 bases). V was clipped by 0 bases and J by 4 bases, with 10 bases between them. The CDR3 covers 14 residues. Germline V gene sequence: CDR1 SGDLS, CDR2 YYNGEE. In DNA, the CDR3 is TGTGCCAGCAGCGTAGATGGGGGGACCTATGGCTACACCTTC. Amino acid sequence: CASSVDGGTYGYTF.

This chain joins TRBV2 and TRBJ2-7; 14 nucleotides agree with TRBD2. There are 15 residues in the CDR3. V lost 4 bases to trimming and J lost 5 bases; unmatched junction nucleotides: 4. Germline V gene data show CDR1 as SNHLY and CDR2 as FYNNEI. CDR3 DNA: TGTGCCAGCAGTGGCTTGGGACTAGCGGGAGACGAGCAGTACTTC. Encoded protein: CASSGLGLAGDEQYF.

The rearrangement links TRBV18 to TRBJ1-2; 7 bases line up with TRBD1. The CDR3 loop spans 13 amino acids. With V trimmed by 5 bases and J by 2 bases, 2 bases remained unmatched. Germline CDR1 reads KGHSH; CDR2 reads LQKENI. Here the CDR3 reads CASSSDRNYGYTF. In nucleotides, the CDR3 is TGTGCCAGCTCATCGGACAGGAACTATGGCTACACCTTC. The full variable domain, in which reference TRBV18 and TRBJ1-2 provide the parts outside the CDR3, is NAGVMQNPRHLVRRRGQEARLRCSPMKGHSHVYWYRQLPEEGLKFMVYLQKENIIDESGMPKERFSAEFPKEGPSILRIQQVVRGDSAAYFCASSSDRNYGYTFGSGTRLTVV.

The chain's CDR3 is CASSLLTSGTETQYF. CDR3 coding DNA: TGCGCCAGCAGCTTGCTGACTAGCGGGACCGAGACCCAGTACTTC. J is TRBJ2-5 and V is TRBV5-1; 11 bases line up with TRBD2. Germline values: CDR1 SGHRS, CDR2 YFSETQ. Germline trimming cut 1 base from V and 5 bases from J; bases unmatched to any gene: 4. The CDR3 runs 15 residues. Drawing the rest from reference TRBV5-1 and TRBJ2-5, the complete variable domain is KAGVTQTPRYLIKTRGQQVTLSCSPISGHRSVSWYQQTPGQGLQFLFEYFSETQRNKGNFPGRFSGRQFSNSRSEMNVSTLELGDSALYLCASSLLTSGTETQYFGPGTRLLVL.